What follows are 30 T cell receptor beta chains derived from one specimen sequenced in a study of OX40 agonist ivuxolimab in advanced cancers. Data came from immunoSEQ multiplex PCR; TCRdb stores just in-frame clones and leaves some out. This table has about 50,000 clones, around 86% appearing once. The specimen was CD4+ or CD8+ T cells sorted from blood, collected in a trial of the OX40 agonist ivuxolimab. The receptors come from an adult with an advanced solid tumor such as melanoma, head and neck, liver or kidney cancer.

The chain recombines TRBV10-2 with TRBJ1-4; no reliable D call. The germline CDR1 and CDR2 sequences are WSHSY and SAAADI. Trimming pared 7 bases from V and 2 bases from J, leaving 11 bases between. The CDR3 has 14 residues. The CDR3 DNA reads as TGCGCCAGCAACATGGGCGGGACTAATGAAAAACTGTTTTTT. As protein: CASNMGGTNEKLFF.

This clone was found a few times. The chain joins TRBV9 to TRBJ1-1; D unclear. The CDR3 consists of 14 residues. CDR1 and CDR2 from the germline V gene are SGDLS and YYNGEE. Deletions cut 4 bases from V and 3 bases from J, with 13 bases between. The CDR3 reads CASSPLLWDTEAFF. The CDR3 nucleotides read TGTGCCAGCAGCCCTCTGTTATGGGACACTGAAGCTTTCTTT.

This clone was counted between two and nine times. The chain combines TRBV13 with TRBJ1-1, with 7 bases fitting TRBD1. V shed 6 bases and J 2 bases; nucleotides not matched to a gene: 3. CDR3 length: 13 residues. Germline loops: CDR1 PRHDT, CDR2 FYEKMQ (reference sequence). CDR3 sequence (DNA): TGTGCCAGCAGACGACAGGGTAACACTGAAGCTTTCTTT. Its translation: CASRRQGNTEAFF.

The chain combines TRBV9 with TRBJ2-3; 9 bases agree with TRBD2. V trimming: 0 bases; J trimming: 6 bases; junction bases outside the gene matches: 8. The CDR3 sequence is 16 residues long. CDR1 is SGDLS, CDR2 YYNGEE, per germline. The CDR3 DNA reads as TGTGCCAGCAGCGTAGAAGGGCGGGGGGGCTTTGATACGCAGTATTTT. This translates into CASSVEGRGGFDTQYF. The entire variable domain, with the rest obtained from reference TRBV9 and TRBJ2-3, is as follows: DSGVTQTPKHLITATGQRVTLRCSPRSGDLSVYWYQQSLDQGLQFLIQYYNGEERAKGNILERFSAQQFPDLHSELNLSSLELGDSALYFCASSVEGRGGFDTQYFGPGTRLTVL.

The chain links TRBV15 to TRBJ2-1; D may be TRBD1 (6 bases). The CDR3 extends over 14 amino acids. CDR1 and CDR2 (germline): LNHNV, YYDKDF (reference sequence). V lost 6 bases and J lost 2, with 11 bases in between. The CDR3 bases are TGTGCCACCAGGAACAGGGACCCCTACAATGAGCAGTTCTTC. Protein: CATRNRDPYNEQFF.

The chain employs TRBV10-3 and TRBJ2-5; TRBD1 aligns across 9 bases. V lost 10 bases and J lost 5; bases outside the gene matches: 11. Germline V gene sequence: CDR1 ENHRY, CDR2 SYGVKD. The CDR3 length is 14 residues. The CDR3 here is CATRDRESVETQYF. CDR3 nucleotides: TGTGCCACCAGGGACAGGGAATCAGTCGAGACCCAGTACTTC.

The chain uses TRBV13 and TRBJ2-7; 10 nucleotides align to TRBD1. This CDR3 has 15 residues. Germline V gives CDR1 PRHDT, CDR2 FYEKMQ (reference sequence). The V and J ends lost 5 bases and 2 bases, in that order; junction bases with no gene match: 6. DNA of the CDR3: TGTGCCAGCAGCCCTGGACAGGGGGACACCTACGAGCAGTACTTC. Translated, it gives CASSPGQGDTYEQYF.

The J gene is TRBJ1-2, the V gene TRBV6-6, with D possibly being TRBD1 (5 bases). The CDR3 is made up of 15 amino acids. The V gene lost 5 bases and the J gene lost 2 bases, with 15 bases spanning the gap. CDR1 is MNHNY, CDR2 SVGAGI, per germline (reference sequence). The CDR3 DNA reads as TGTGCCAGCAGTCCTGCCTTGGGGCCCAACTATGGCTACACCTTC. This translates into CASSPALGPNYGYTF.

This chain uses TRBV28 with TRBJ1-1; 9 nucleotides align to TRBD1. This CDR3 contains 14 residues. CDR1 and CDR2 from the germline V gene are MDHEN and SYDVKM. V shed 6 bases and J 3 bases; nucleotides not matched to a gene: 5. The DNA of the CDR3 is TGTGCCAGCAGGCCGGACAGGGGAGACACTGAAGCTTTCTTT. It yields the protein CASRPDRGDTEAFF.

This rearrangement joins TRBV5-1 to TRBJ2-1; 7 nucleotides align to TRBD2. Trimming took 4 bases from V and 8 from J; bases not matched to a gene: 3. The germline CDR1 and CDR2 sequences are SGHRS and YFSETQ. The CDR3 spans 12 residues. In DNA, the CDR3 is TGCGCCAGCAGCCGACTAGCCTATGAGCAGTTCTTC. This translates into CASSRLAYEQFF.

J is TRBJ1-1 and V is TRBV9; no reliable D call. The CDR3 sequence is 14 residues long. The V end was cut by 0 bases, the J end by 0 bases, with 6 bases between. CDR1 and CDR2 from the germline V gene are SGDLS and YYNGEE. The CDR3 DNA reads as TGTGCCAGCAGCGTAGGCAGCATGAACACTGAAGCTTTCTTT. Its translation: CASSVGSMNTEAFF.

The chain employs TRBV19 and TRBJ2-7; 7 bases are a match to TRBD2. With 1 base clipped from V and 3 bases from J, the junction kept 3 bases outside the gene matches. The CDR3 runs 14 residues. The germline CDR1 and CDR2 sequences are LNHDA and SQIVND (reference sequence). For the CDR3, the DNA is TGTGCCAGTAGTATAGGAGGGGAGGGCTACGAGCAGTACTTC. Translating it yields CASSIGGEGYEQYF.

The J gene is TRBJ2-1, the V gene TRBV21-1. TRBV21-1 has pseudogene status. There are 15 residues in the CDR3. The CDR3 sequence is CASGFKVPPHNEQFF. CDR3 DNA: TGTGCCAGCGGATTCAAAGTACCCCCCCACAATGAGCAGTTCTTC.

The CDR3, as DNA: TGCAGCGTTGAAACGACAGATCGGATGAACACTGAAGCTTTCTTT. Translated: CSVETTDRMNTEAFF. This chain links TRBV29-1 with TRBJ1-1; a weak D match, TRBD1 (5 bases). Trimming stripped 2 bases from V and 0 bases from J, with 13 bases between. Germline V gene lookup returns CDR1 SQVTM and CDR2 ANQGSEA. This CDR3 is built from 15 residues.

This clone was counted a single time. This sequence joins TRBV4-2 and TRBJ2-7; D is unclear. With 6 bases removed from V and 3 bases from J, the gap between germline ends came to 9 bases. The CDR3 runs 12 residues. Germline V lookup: CDR1 LGHNA, CDR2 YNFKEQ. In DNA, the CDR3 is TGTGCCAGCAGGACCGACAACTACGAGCAGTACTTC. Protein: CASRTDNYEQYF.

CDR3 sequence (DNA): TGTGCCAGCAGCTCCGGACAGGCTGAAGCTTTCTTT. Translated, it gives CASSSGQAEAFF. This sequence joins TRBV16 and TRBJ1-1; TRBD1 aligns across 7 bases. The CDR3 covers 12 residues. V trimming: 5 bases; J trimming: 6 bases; junction bases outside the gene matches: 3. Germline values: CDR1 KGHSY, CDR2 FQNENV.

In its sample, this clone was seen once. This rearrangement joins TRBV27 to TRBJ1-6, with D unresolved. The V gene's germline CDR1 is MNHEY and CDR2 SMNVEV (reference sequence). The germline V and J ends were trimmed by 2 bases and 10 bases, with 6 bases remaining between them. CDR3 length equals 12 residues. The CDR3 region has the DNA TGTGCCAGCAGTTTACCAAAGTCACCCCTCCACTTT. This gives the protein CASSLPKSPLHF.

This clone was recorded a few times. The chain has TRBV28 and TRBJ2-7; TRBD2 is a possible D gene (5 bases). The CDR3 is 14 amino acids. V was clipped by 5 bases and J by 1 base, with 12 bases between them. Germline-derived CDR1 and CDR2 are MDHEN and SYDVKM. The DNA for the CDR3 is TGTGCCAGCAGTATCACGGGGTATTCCTACGAGCAGTACTTC. This codes for CASSITGYSYEQYF.

The V gene is TRBV19, the J gene TRBJ1-5, with 7 bases fitting TRBD1. V dropped 4 bases and J dropped 0; count of bases not matched to a gene: 6. Germline-derived CDR1 and CDR2 are LNHDA and SQIVND (reference sequence). The CDR3 has 16 residues. CDR3 nucleotides: TGTGCCAGTAGTACAACAGGGGCGGATAGCAATCAGCCCCAGCATTTT. Translated: CASSTTGADSNQPQHF.

The rearrangement links TRBV10-3 to TRBJ1-3; unclear D gene. Trimming cost V 6 bases and J 2 bases, with 14 bases left between them. Germline V CDR1 and CDR2: ENHRY, SYGVKD. This CDR3 has 15 residues. The chain's CDR3 is CAIRTFENAGNTIYF. The CDR3 DNA is TGTGCCATCAGGACCTTTGAAAACGCTGGAAACACCATATATTTT.

This chain links TRBV27 with TRBJ1-4; D remains unclear. Germline CDR1 MNHEY, CDR2 SMNVEV (reference sequence). V was clipped by 7 bases and J by 8 bases, with 14 bases between them. This CDR3 is built from 13 residues. The CDR3 DNA sequence: TGTGCCAGCACCGAAGGGTCTGTGGAAAAACTGTTTTTT. It encodes CASTEGSVEKLFF.

This chain connects TRBV6-5 to TRBJ1-1; D remains ambiguous. Germline CDR1 MNHEY, CDR2 SVGAGI. V was clipped by 6 bases and J by 5 bases, with 13 bases between them. This CDR3 has 13 residues. The CDR3 loop is CASSIRVDTEAFF. The CDR3, as DNA: TGTGCCAGCAGCATAAGGGTCGATACTGAAGCTTTCTTT.

Note on this clone: At the DNA level, this CDR3 is encoded by other sequences in the same sample as well. The gene calls are TRBV7-8 and TRBJ1-1; D is ambiguous. V lost 2 bases and J 3 bases, leaving 7 bases between the germline ends. The CDR3 has 13 amino acids. Germline CDR1 and CDR2: SGHVS and FQNEAQ. DNA for the CDR3: TGTGCCAGCAGCTTAACGGGGTACACTGAAGCTTTCTTT. Its translation is CASSLTGYTEAFF.

DNA for the CDR3: TGTGCCAGTAGTATAGTAGTCGGCTATGGCTACACCTTC. Protein: CASSIVVGYGYTF. The chain joins TRBV19 to TRBJ1-2; D remains unclear. V was pared by 1 base and J by 4 bases, with 7 bases between. The germline gives CDR1 LNHDA, CDR2 SQIVND (reference sequence). This CDR3 is built from 13 residues.

The J gene is TRBJ2-7, the V gene TRBV15, with D tentatively TRBD2 (5 bases). The CDR3 spans 12 residues. CDR1 and CDR2 (germline): LNHNV, YYDKDF (reference sequence). The germline V and J ends were trimmed by 5 bases and 7 bases, with 12 bases remaining between them. CDR3: CATSPEGEEQYF. CDR3 sequence (DNA): TGTGCCACCAGCCCAGAGGGCGAGGAGCAGTACTTC.

J is TRBJ1-2 and V is TRBV5-5; weak D call: TRBD1 (6 bases). The CDR3 consists of 16 residues. V was pared by 3 bases and J by 4 bases, with 19 bases between. Germline V gene data show CDR1 as SGHKS and CDR2 as YYEKEE (reference sequence). This chain's CDR3 is CASSSDLRQVLYGYTF. The CDR3 DNA reads TGTGCCAGCAGCTCAGACTTGAGACAGGTGCTCTATGGCTACACCTTC.

V gene TRBV15 combines with J gene TRBJ2-3; 8 bases are a match to TRBD2. The V gene end was trimmed by 6 bases and the J gene end by 5 bases; junction bases not matched to a gene: 10. CDR1 and CDR2 (germline): LNHNV, YYDKDF (reference sequence). The CDR3 consists of 15 residues. Here the CDR3 reads CATSKARGGQDTQYF. In nucleotides, the CDR3 is TGTGCCACCAGTAAAGCTCGGGGGGGACAAGATACGCAGTATTTT.

The J gene is TRBJ2-7, the V gene TRBV7-9; weak D call: TRBD2 (5 bases). This CDR3 region has 14 residues. V dropped 6 bases and J dropped 1 base, with 13 bases sitting between them. Germline assignment: CDR1 SEHNR and CDR2 FQNEAQ (reference sequence). The CDR3 loop is CASSSPDFSYEQYF. The DNA for the CDR3 is TGTGCCAGCAGTTCTCCGGACTTTTCCTACGAGCAGTACTTC.

CDR3 sequence reads: CASLGEGIGNQPQHF. As DNA, the CDR3 is TGTGCCAGCCTCGGGGAGGGAATCGGCAATCAGCCCCAGCATTTT. J is TRBJ1-5 and V is TRBV28; D remains ambiguous. The CDR3 has 15 residues. Germline V gene sequence: CDR1 MDHEN, CDR2 SYDVKM. V dropped 8 bases and J dropped 2 bases, with 16 bases sitting between them.

This chain uses TRBV19 with TRBJ2-7, with TRBD1 matching 8 bases. The CDR3 extends over 16 amino acids. V lost 3 bases, J lost 3 bases, and 10 bases stayed unmatched. From germline, CDR1 is LNHDA and CDR2 SQIVND (reference sequence). The CDR3, as DNA: TGTGCCAGTAGTATTACTTTCCGGGACAGGTTCTACGAGCAGTACTTC. As protein: CASSITFRDRFYEQYF.